One sample yielded the 3 T cell receptor beta chains listed below, sequenced in a study of CD8 T cells in ankylosing spondylitis (dated by TCRdb to about 2017). The library was built by means of 5' RACE. This sample was sequenced with an Illumina HiSeq 2500. TCRdb's own reprocessing of the public reads used fastp at Q25 and MiXCR and kept productive beta chains. Each CDR3 protein appears once, grouped with its most common genes and DNA. The table for this sample lists approximately 440,000 distinct CDR3 sequences; roughly 18% of them were counted only once. The ten largest clones capture 1% of the sample. Results the study describes overall, beyond this receptor: A TCR beta motif of 8 or 9 highly homologous amino acid variants appeared characteristic of blood from ankylosing spondylitis patients.

For these TCRs, the target antigens are not known. The specimen was blood, either unsorted or a sorted T cell fraction (not recorded which). Receptors originate from a male donor with ankylosing spondylitis.

The V gene is TRBV7-9, the J gene TRBJ1-2, with a possible D match to TRBD1 (5 bases). V lost 3 bases, J lost 2 bases, and 13 bases lay in between. This CDR3 is 15 amino acids long. Per germline, CDR1 SEHNR and CDR2 FQNEAQ (reference sequence). The CDR3 protein is CASSFERAGNYGYTF. The DNA of the CDR3 is TGTGCCAGCAGCTTCGAACGGGCAGGGAACTATGGCTACACCTTC.

Comments on this clonotype: Sequence at one end of the junction differs from germline and may be a read error. This sequence joins TRBV5-1 and TRBJ1-1; D call uncertain. The CDR3 contains 15 residues. Germline-derived CDR1 and CDR2 are SGHRS and YFSETQ. The CDR3 nucleotides are TGCGCCAGCAGATTGGAAGGTAACCAGAACACTGAAGCTTTCTTT. Its protein product is CASRLEGNQNTEAFF.

V and J are TRBV29-1 and TRBJ2-5, with TRBD2 matching 14 bases. There are 13 residues in the CDR3. The J segment lost 4 bases and the V segment lost 8 bases, leaving 3 bases of the junction unmatched. Germline values: CDR1 SQVTM, CDR2 ANQGSEA. The CDR3 sequence is CSTGLAGGETQYF. CDR3 in DNA: TGCAGCACAGGACTAGCGGGGGGAGAGACCCAGTACTTC.